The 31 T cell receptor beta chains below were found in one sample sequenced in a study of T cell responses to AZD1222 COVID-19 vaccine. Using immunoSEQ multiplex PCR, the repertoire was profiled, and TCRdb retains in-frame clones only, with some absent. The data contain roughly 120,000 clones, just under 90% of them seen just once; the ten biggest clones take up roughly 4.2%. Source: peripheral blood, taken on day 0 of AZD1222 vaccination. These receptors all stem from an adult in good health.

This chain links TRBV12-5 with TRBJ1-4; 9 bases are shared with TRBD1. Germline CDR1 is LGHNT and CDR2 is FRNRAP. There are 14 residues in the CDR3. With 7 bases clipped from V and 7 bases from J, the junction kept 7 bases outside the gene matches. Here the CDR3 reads CASALRGQGEKLFF. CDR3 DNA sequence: TGTGCTAGTGCCTTGAGGGGACAGGGTGAAAAACTGTTTTTT.

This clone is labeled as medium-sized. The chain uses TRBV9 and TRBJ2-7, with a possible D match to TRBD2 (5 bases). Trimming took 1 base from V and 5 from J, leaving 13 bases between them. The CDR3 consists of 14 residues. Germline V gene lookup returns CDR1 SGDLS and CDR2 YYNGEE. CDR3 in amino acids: CASSVSGVPHEQYF. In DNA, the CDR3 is TGTGCCAGCAGCGTATCCGGGGTCCCCCACGAGCAGTACTTC.

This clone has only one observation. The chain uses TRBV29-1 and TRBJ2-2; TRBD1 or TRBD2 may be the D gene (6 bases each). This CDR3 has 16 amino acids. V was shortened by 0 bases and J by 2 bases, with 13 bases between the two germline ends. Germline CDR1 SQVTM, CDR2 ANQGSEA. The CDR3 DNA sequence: TGCAGCGTTGAAGATGGCGGGACACTTAACACCGGGGAGCTGTTTTTT. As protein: CSVEDGGTLNTGELFF.

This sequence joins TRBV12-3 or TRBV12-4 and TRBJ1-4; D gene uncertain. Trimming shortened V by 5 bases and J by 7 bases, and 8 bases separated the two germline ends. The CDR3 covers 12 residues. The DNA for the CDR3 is TGTGCCAGCAGTGGCCTCGCTGAAAAACTGTTTTTT. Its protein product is CASSGLAEKLFF.

The CDR3 here is CSVGRVGAETQYF. The CDR3 DNA is TGCAGCGTTGGCAGGGTCGGGGCAGAGACCCAGTACTTC. The gene calls are TRBV29-1 and TRBJ2-5; D is perhaps TRBD1 or TRBD2 (5 bases each). The CDR3 spans 13 residues. CDR1 and CDR2 from the germline V gene are SQVTM and ANQGSEA. V lost 4 bases and J lost 4, with 13 bases in between.

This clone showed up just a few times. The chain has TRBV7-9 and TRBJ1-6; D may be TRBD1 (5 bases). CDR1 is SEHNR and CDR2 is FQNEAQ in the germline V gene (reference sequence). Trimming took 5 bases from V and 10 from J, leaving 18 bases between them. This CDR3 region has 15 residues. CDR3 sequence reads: CASSHQDGAGSPLHF. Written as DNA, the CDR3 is TGTGCCAGCAGCCACCAGGACGGGGCGGGATCACCCCTCCACTTT.

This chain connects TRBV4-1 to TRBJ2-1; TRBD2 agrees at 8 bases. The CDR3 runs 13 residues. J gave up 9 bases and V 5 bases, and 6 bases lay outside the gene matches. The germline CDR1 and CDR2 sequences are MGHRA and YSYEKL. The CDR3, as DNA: TGCGCCAGCAGCGTAGTTAGCGGGATTGAGCAGTTCTTC. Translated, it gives CASSVVSGIEQFF.

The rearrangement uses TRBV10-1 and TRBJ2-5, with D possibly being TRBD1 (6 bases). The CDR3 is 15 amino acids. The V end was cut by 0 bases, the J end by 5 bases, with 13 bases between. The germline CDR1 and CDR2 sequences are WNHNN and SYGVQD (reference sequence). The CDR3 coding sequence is TGCGCCAGCAGTGAGTCCCCTGACAGGATCGAGACCCAGTACTTC. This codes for CASSESPDRIETQYF.

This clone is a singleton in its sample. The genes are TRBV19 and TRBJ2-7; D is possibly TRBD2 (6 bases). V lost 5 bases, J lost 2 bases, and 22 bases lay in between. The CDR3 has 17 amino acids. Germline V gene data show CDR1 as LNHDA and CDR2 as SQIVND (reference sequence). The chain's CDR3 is CASSLLAVDGGPYEQYF. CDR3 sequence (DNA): TGTGCCAGTAGTCTATTAGCGGTTGATGGGGGACCCTACGAGCAGTACTTC.

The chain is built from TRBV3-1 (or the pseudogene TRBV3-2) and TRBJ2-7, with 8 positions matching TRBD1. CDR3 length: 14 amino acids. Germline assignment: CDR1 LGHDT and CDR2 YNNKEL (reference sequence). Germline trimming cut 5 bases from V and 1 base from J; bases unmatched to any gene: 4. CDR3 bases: TGTGCCAGCAGCGGATGGACAGGGTCCTACGAGCAGTACTTC. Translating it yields CASSGWTGSYEQYF.

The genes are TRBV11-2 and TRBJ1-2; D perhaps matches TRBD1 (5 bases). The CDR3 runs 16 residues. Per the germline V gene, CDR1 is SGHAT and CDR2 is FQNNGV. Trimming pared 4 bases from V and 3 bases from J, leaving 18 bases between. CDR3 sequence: CASSSIGKGQDYGYTF. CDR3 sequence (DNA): TGTGCCAGCAGCTCCATAGGGAAGGGGCAGGACTATGGCTACACCTTC.

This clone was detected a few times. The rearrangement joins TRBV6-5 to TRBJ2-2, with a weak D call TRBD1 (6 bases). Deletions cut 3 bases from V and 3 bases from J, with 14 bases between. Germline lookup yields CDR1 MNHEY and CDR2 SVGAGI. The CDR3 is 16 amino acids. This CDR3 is CASSYGLGADTGELFF. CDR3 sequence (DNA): TGTGCCAGCAGTTATGGGCTGGGGGCGGACACCGGGGAGCTGTTTTTT.

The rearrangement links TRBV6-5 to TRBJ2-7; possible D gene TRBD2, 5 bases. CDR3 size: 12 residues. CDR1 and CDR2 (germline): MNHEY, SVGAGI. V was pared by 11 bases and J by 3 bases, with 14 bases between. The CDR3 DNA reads TGTGCCTGTCGAGGGCCTCTCTACGAGCAGTACTTC. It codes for CACRGPLYEQYF.

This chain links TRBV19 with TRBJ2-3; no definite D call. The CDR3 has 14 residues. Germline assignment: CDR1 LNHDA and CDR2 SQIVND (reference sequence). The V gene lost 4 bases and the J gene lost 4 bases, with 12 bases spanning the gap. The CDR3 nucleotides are TGTGCCAGTAGTAACTTGGCAGGCGCAGATACGCAGTATTTT. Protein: CASSNLAGADTQYF.

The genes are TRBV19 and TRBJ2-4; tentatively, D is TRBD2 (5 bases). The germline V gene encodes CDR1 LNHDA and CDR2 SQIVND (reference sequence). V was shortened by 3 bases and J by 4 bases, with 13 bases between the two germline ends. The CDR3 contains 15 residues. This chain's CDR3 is CASSIGGSTKNIQYF. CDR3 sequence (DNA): TGTGCCAGTAGTATTGGTGGGAGTACGAAAAACATTCAGTACTTC.

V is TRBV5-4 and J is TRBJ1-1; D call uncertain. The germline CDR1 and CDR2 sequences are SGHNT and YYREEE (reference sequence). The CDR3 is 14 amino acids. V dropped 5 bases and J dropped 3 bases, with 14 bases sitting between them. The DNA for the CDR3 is TGTGCCAGCAGTTCTGCCCTTAGGGACACTGAAGCTTTCTTT. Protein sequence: CASSSALRDTEAFF.

CDR3: CASSWGRETQYF. CDR3 DNA: TGTGCCAGCAGTTGGGGCCGAGAGACCCAGTACTTC. The chain couples TRBV5-4 to TRBJ2-5, with D possibly matching TRBD1 (5 bases). The CDR3 totals 12 residues. Germline CDR1 is SGHNT and CDR2 is YYREEE (reference sequence). V gave up 5 bases and J gave up 4 bases, with 9 bases separating them.

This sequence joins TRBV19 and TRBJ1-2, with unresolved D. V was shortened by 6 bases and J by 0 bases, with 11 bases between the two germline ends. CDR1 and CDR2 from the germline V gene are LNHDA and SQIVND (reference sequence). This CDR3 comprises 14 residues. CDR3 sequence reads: CASRISGANYGYTF. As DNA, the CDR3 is TGTGCCAGTAGGATTTCCGGGGCTAACTATGGCTACACCTTC. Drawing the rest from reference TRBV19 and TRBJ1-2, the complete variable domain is DGGITQSPKYLFRKEGQNVTLSCEQNLNHDAMYWYRQDPGQGLRLIYYSQIVNDFQKGDIAEGYSVSREKKESFPLTVTSAQKNPTAFYLCASRISGANYGYTFGSGTRLTVV.

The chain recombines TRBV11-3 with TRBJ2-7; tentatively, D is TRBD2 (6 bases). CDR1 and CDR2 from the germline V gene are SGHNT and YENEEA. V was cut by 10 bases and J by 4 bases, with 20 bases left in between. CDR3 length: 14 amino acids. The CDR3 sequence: CAMPWVREGYEQYF. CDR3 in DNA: TGTGCCATGCCGTGGGTGCGGGAAGGGTACGAGCAGTACTTC.

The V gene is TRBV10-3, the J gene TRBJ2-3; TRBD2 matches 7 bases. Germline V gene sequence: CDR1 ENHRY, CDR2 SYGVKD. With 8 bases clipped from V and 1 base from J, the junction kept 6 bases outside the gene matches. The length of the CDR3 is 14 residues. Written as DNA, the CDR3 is TGTGCCATCTCTGCGGCGGGGGGCACAGATACGCAGTATTTT. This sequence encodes CAISAAGGTDTQYF.

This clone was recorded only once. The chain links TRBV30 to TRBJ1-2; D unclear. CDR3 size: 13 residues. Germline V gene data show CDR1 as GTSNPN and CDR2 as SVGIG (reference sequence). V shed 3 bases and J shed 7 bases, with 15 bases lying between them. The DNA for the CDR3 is TGTGCCTGGAGGTTTAGTGGTTTAGGTGGCTACACCTTC. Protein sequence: CAWRFSGLGGYTF. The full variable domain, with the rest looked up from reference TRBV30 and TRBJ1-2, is SQTIHQWPATLVQPVGSPLSLECTVEGTSNPNLYWYRQAAGRGLQLLFYSVGIGQISSEVPQNLSASRPQDRQFILSSKKLLLSDSGFYLCAWRFSGLGGYTFGSGTRLTVV.

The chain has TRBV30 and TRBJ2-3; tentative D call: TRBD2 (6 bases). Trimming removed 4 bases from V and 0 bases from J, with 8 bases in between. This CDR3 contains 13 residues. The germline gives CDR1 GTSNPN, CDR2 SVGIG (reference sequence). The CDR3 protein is CAWMEGSTDTQYF. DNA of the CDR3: TGTGCCTGGATGGAGGGGAGCACAGATACGCAGTATTTT.

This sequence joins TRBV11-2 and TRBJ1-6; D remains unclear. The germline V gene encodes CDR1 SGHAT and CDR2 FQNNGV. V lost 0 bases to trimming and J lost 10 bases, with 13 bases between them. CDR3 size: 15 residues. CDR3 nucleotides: TGTGCCAGCAGCTTAGATCTCGTCGGTAGCTCACCCCTCCACTTT. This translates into CASSLDLVGSSPLHF. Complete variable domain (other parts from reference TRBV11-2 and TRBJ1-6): EAGVAQSPRYKIIEKRQSVAFWCNPISGHATLYWYQQILGQGPKLLIQFQNNGVVDDSQLPKDRFSAERLKGVDSTLKIQPAKLEDSAVYLCASSLDLVGSSPLHFGNGTRLTVT.

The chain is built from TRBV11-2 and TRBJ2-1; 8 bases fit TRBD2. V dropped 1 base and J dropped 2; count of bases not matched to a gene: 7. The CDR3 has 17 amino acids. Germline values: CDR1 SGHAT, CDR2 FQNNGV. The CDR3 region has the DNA TGTGCCAGCAGCTTAGGGAGTGGTAGCGGGACCTACAATGAGCAGTTCTTC. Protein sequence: CASSLGSGSGTYNEQFF.

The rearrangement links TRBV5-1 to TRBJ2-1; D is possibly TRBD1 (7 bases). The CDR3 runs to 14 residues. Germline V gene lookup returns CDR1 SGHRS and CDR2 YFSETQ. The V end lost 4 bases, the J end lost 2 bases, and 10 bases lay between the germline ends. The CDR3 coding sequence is TGCGCCAGCAGCGCGGGACAGACCTACAATGAGCAGTTCTTC. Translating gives CASSAGQTYNEQFF.

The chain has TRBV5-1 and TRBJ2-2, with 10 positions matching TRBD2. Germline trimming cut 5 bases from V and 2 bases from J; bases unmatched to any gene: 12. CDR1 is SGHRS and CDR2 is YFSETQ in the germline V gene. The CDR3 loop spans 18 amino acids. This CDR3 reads CASRKTLAGPFNTGELFF. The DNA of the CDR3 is TGCGCCAGCAGAAAAACACTAGCGGGACCGTTTAACACCGGGGAGCTGTTTTTT.

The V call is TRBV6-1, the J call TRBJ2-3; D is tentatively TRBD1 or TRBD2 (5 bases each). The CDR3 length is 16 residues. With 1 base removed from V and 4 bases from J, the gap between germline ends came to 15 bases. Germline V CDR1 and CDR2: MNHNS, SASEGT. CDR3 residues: CASSEEAGTRADTQYF. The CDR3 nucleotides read TGTGCCAGCAGTGAAGAGGCCGGGACCCGGGCAGATACGCAGTATTTT.

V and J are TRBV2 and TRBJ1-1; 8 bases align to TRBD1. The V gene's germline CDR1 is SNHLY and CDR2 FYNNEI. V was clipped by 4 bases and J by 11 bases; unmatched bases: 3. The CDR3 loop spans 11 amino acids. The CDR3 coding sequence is TGTGCCAGCAGTGCCAGGGGGCGTGCTTTCTTT. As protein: CASSARGRAFF.

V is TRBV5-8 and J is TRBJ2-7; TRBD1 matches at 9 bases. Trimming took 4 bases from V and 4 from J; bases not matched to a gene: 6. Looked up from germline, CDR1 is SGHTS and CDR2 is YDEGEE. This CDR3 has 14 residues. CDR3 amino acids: CASSTPGQGYEQYF. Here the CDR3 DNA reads TGTGCCAGCAGCACCCCGGGACAGGGATACGAGCAGTACTTC.

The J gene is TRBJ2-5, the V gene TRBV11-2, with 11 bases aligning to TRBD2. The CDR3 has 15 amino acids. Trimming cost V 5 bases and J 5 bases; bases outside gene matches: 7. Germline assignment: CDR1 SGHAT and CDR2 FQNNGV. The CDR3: CASSPLLAGGETQYF. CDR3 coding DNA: TGTGCCAGCAGCCCACTCCTAGCGGGGGGTGAGACCCAGTACTTC. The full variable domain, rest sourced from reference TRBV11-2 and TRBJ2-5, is EAGVAQSPRYKIIEKRQSVAFWCNPISGHATLYWYQQILGQGPKLLIQFQNNGVVDDSQLPKDRFSAERLKGVDSTLKIQPAKLEDSAVYLCASSPLLAGGETQYFGPGTRLLVL.

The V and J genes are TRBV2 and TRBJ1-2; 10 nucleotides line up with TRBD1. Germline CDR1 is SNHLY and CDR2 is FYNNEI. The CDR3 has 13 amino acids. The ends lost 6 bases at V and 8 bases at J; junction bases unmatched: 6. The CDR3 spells CASRMGTGDGYTF. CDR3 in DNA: TGTGCCAGCAGGATGGGGACAGGGGACGGCTACACCTTC.